Each of the 14 T cell receptor beta chains below was sequenced from the same sample in a study of shared clonotypes between healthy human individuals. Measured with immunoSEQ multiplex PCR; TCRdb has only the in-frame clones, and not every one. The table records around 690,000 clones, about 92% of them present only once. Input material: memory CD8+ T cells from PBMCs. The subset: CD45RO+ cells pooled with CCR7-negative TemRA cells. Source of these receptors: a young man in good health. Some clones in this sample may be carry-over from other donors' samples.

This clone was seen many times. This chain joins TRBV6-6 and TRBJ1-5; no reliable D call. Germline loops: CDR1 MNHNY, CDR2 SVGAGI (reference sequence). This CDR3 has 14 amino acids. V was pared by 3 bases and J by 2 bases, with 8 bases between. CDR3 sequence reads: CASSYSVGNQPQHF. The CDR3 DNA reads TGTGCCAGCAGTTATTCGGTCGGCAATCAGCCCCAGCATTTT.

This chain links TRBV2 with TRBJ1-1; a possible D gene is TRBD1 (6 bases). V lost 5 bases and J lost 4, with 26 bases in between. CDR1 and CDR2 (germline): SNHLY, FYNNEI. The CDR3 extends over 18 amino acids. The CDR3 region has the DNA TGTGCCAGCAGTCGAGGTTGGGGGGGGCGCGTCAATAGCACTGAAGCTTTCTTT. The encoded protein is CASSRGWGGRVNSTEAFF. The full variable domain, its missing parts supplied by reference TRBV2 and TRBJ1-1, is EPEVTQTPSHQVTQMGQEVILRCVPISNHLYFYWYRQILGQKVEFLVSFYNNEISEKSEIFDDQFSVERPDGSNFTLKIRSTKLEDSAMYFCASSRGWGGRVNSTEAFFGQGTRLTVV.

The V call is TRBV7-9, the J call TRBJ2-7; possibly TRBD1 or TRBD2 for D (5 bases each). The germline V and J ends were trimmed by 5 bases and 5 bases, with 19 bases remaining between them. Germline V gene data show CDR1 as SEHNR and CDR2 as FQNEAQ (reference sequence). This CDR3 is built from 15 residues. The CDR3 bases are TGTGCCAGCAGCCTTGGGGCTAGTTCGGGACACGAGCAGTACTTC. Protein sequence: CASSLGASSGHEQYF.

J is TRBJ1-5 and V is TRBV28, with TRBD1 matching 8 bases. Germline CDR1 and CDR2: MDHEN and SYDVKM. The CDR3 spans 16 residues. V trimming: 3 bases; J trimming: 5 bases; junction bases outside the gene matches: 9. CDR3 region: CASSFPPRTGHQPQHF. The DNA of the CDR3 is TGTGCCAGCAGTTTCCCACCCCGGACAGGGCATCAGCCCCAGCATTTT.

The V and J genes are TRBV27 and TRBJ2-5; D might be TRBD1 (6 bases). This CDR3 spans 15 amino acids. Germline V gives CDR1 MNHEY, CDR2 SMNVEV (reference sequence). V was pared by 3 bases and J by 0 bases, with 11 bases between. The CDR3 here is CASSLVQGHQETQYF. The CDR3 DNA is TGTGCCAGCAGTTTGGTACAGGGCCACCAAGAGACCCAGTACTTC.

For this clone: Other DNA sequences within the sample encode an identical CDR3. The chain combines TRBV9 with TRBJ2-7; D gene uncertain. The CDR3 covers 14 residues. The V end lost 0 bases, the J end lost 2 bases, and 9 bases lay between the germline ends. Germline CDR1 is SGDLS and CDR2 is YYNGEE. The CDR3, as DNA: TGTGCCAGCAGCGTAGGCGGCAGCGCCTACGAGCAGTACTTC. It is translated as CASSVGGSAYEQYF.

The chain is built from TRBV7-9 and TRBJ2-5; 9 bases line up with TRBD2. There are 17 residues in the CDR3. Unmatched junction bases numbered 17, after V lost 3 bases and J lost 9 bases. Germline-derived CDR1 and CDR2 are SEHNR and FQNEAQ (reference sequence). The CDR3 sequence: CASSFSTGLAGLMAQYF. DNA of the CDR3: TGTGCCAGCAGCTTTAGTACCGGTCTAGCGGGATTAATGGCCCAGTACTTC.

The rearrangement links TRBV7-2 to TRBJ2-1; D unclear. The CDR3 runs to 15 residues. CDR1 is SGHTA and CDR2 is FQGNSA in the germline V gene. Trimming removed 6 bases at V and 0 bases at J, with 12 bases between. The CDR3: CASSFGLSSYNEQFF. Here the CDR3 DNA reads TGTGCCAGCAGTTTCGGGCTTAGCTCCTACAATGAGCAGTTCTTC.

The V and J genes are TRBV19 and TRBJ2-7; TRBD1 agrees at 8 bases. Trimming at V came to 6 bases and at J to 5 bases, leaving 12 bases not matched to a gene. Germline loops: CDR1 LNHDA, CDR2 SQIVND (reference sequence). The CDR3 consists of 15 residues. For the CDR3, the DNA is TGTGCCAGTAGCAAGACCGAGACAGGGGCTCACGAGCAGTACTTC. This translates into CASSKTETGAHEQYF.

This chain links TRBV27 with TRBJ2-7, with 11 positions matching TRBD2. Losses at the gene ends were 6 bases for V and 7 bases for J; bases not matched to a gene: 8. Germline CDR1 and CDR2: MNHEY and SMNVEV (reference sequence). The CDR3 is 14 residues long. The DNA for the CDR3 is TGTGCCAGCAGCCTCACCCCTAGCGGGGGGGAGCAGTACTTC. This encodes CASSLTPSGGEQYF.

As regards this clone: The sample carries other DNA sequences with the same CDR3. This rearrangement joins TRBV4-3 to TRBJ2-1; 14 positions agree with TRBD2. The germline gives CDR1 LGHNA, CDR2 YSLEER. The CDR3 loop spans 15 amino acids. V was clipped by 3 bases and J by 7 bases; unmatched bases: 2. CDR3 region: CASSQGLAGVNEQFF. The CDR3 DNA follows: TGCGCCAGCAGCCAGGGACTAGCGGGAGTAAATGAGCAGTTCTTC.

The CDR3 is CASSPPGTANEKLFF. The CDR3 DNA is TGTGCCAGTAGTCCGCCGGGGACAGCTAATGAAAAACTGTTTTTT. This chain joins TRBV19 and TRBJ1-4; 7 bases are shared with TRBD1. This CDR3 comprises 15 residues. V shed 5 bases and J 3 bases; nucleotides not matched to a gene: 6. Germline values: CDR1 LNHDA, CDR2 SQIVND (reference sequence).

This clone was seen a single time. CDR3 DNA: TGTGCTAGTGGTTCCTTCCCGGGAGGCTACAATGAGCAGTTCTTC. This translates into CASGSFPGGYNEQFF. The chain employs TRBV12-5 and TRBJ2-1; 7 positions agree with TRBD2. J was trimmed by 3 bases and V by 4 bases; bases with no gene match: 6. Germline CDR1 and CDR2: LGHNT and FRNRAP. This CDR3 is 15 amino acids long.

This rearrangement joins TRBV15 to TRBJ2-1; the match to TRBD2 covers 11 bases. The CDR3 runs 15 residues. Germline loops: CDR1 LNHNV, CDR2 YYDKDF (reference sequence). J gave up 6 bases and V 5 bases, and 6 bases lay outside the gene matches. The CDR3: CATSPGTSGSNEQFF. CDR3 DNA: TGTGCCACCAGCCCCGGGACTAGCGGAAGCAATGAGCAGTTCTTC.